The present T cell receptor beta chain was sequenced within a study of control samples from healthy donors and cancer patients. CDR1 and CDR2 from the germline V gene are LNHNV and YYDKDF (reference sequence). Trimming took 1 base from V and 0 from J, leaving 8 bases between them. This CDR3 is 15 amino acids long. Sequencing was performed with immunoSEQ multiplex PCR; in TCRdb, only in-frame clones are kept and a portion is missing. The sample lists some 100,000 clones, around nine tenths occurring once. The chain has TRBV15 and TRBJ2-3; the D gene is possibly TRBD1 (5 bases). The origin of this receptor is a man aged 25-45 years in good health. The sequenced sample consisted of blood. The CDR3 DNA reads TGTGCCACCAGCAGAGGACAGACTAGCACAGATACGCAGTATTTT. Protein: CATSRGQTSTDTQYF.